This entry is about one T cell receptor beta chain. Its matching antigen is unknown. CD4+ cells underwent separation, giving CD45RA+ naive and CD45RA-negative memory subsets. The sample originates from a study of shared clonotypes between healthy human individuals. Findings and limits, study-wide: When compared with the clonotypes that were shared by all four sorted-subset donors, the non-shared clonotypes turned out to have lower generation probabilities. Estimated clonotype richness was generally higher in naive than memory subsets.

The ends were cut back, 8 bases at V and 1 base at J, with 11 bases in the middle. CDR3 length: 13 residues. CDR1 is SNHLY and CDR2 is FYNNEI in the germline V gene. Assay used: immunoSEQ multiplex PCR; TCRdb lists only in-frame clones, some missing. The profile shows 2 million to 2.5 million clones, just under 95% of them singletons. This sequence was found in a man younger than 30 in good health. Some clones in this sample may be carry-over from other donors' samples. V gene TRBV2 combines with J gene TRBJ1-1; a possible D gene is TRBD1 (6 bases). The source material was naive CD4+ T cells from PBMCs. Subset given: CD45RA+ positively selected. The CDR3 DNA follows: TGTGCCAGCCAGACGACAGGGAACACTGAAGCTTTCTTT. Its translation: CASQTTGNTEAFF.